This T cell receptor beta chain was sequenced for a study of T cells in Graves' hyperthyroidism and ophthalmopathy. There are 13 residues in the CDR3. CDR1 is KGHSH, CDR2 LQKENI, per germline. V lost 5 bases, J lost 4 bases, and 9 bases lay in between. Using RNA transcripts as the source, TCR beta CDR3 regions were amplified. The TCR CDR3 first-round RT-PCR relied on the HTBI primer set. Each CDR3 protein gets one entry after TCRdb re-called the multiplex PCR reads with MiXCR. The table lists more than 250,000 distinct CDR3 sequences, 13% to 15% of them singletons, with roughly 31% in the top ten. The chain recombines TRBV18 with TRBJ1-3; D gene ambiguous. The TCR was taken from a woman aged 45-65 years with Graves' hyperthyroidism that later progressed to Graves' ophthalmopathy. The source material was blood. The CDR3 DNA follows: TGTGCCAGCTCAGGAGGGATCGGAAACACCATATATTTT. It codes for CASSGGIGNTIYF. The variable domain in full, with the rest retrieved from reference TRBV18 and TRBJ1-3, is NAGVMQNPRHLVRRRGQEARLRCSPMKGHSHVYWYRQLPEEGLKFMVYLQKENIIDESGMPKERFSAEFPKEGPSILRIQQVVRGDSAAYFCASSGGIGNTIYFGEGSWLTVV.